The subject of this entry is one TCR beta chain. This sample is drawn from a study of blood T cell repertoires in COVID-19. About the study: From the United States, Italy and Spain came samples of acute and convalescent COVID-19. PBMCs, B-cell-depleted T cells, or T cells provided the cDNA or gDNA that made up the material.

Original analysis: Reference gene primer amplification gave estimated nucleated cell counts. The protocol was immunoSEQ multiplex PCR, while the TCRdb copy is restricted to in-frame clones and leaves out a portion. V, J and clone size are those of that table, while D and trimming were read from the DNA. Here the sample spans 65,000 to 75,000 clones, about 83% being singletons. The CDR3 is 15 amino acids. The V gene lost 1 base and the J gene lost 4 bases, with 13 bases spanning the gap. The germline V gene encodes CDR1 LGHDT and CDR2 YNNKEL (reference sequence). Sequenced input: peripheral blood. This clonotype originated in a man older than 75 with acute or convalescent COVID-19. This chain connects TRBV3-1 (or the pseudogene TRBV3-2) to TRBJ1-1; possibly TRBD1 for D (5 bases). The CDR3 loop is CASSQVQAPGTEAFF. The CDR3 DNA reads as TGTGCCAGCAGCCAAGTACAGGCCCCGGGCACTGAAGCTTTCTTT.